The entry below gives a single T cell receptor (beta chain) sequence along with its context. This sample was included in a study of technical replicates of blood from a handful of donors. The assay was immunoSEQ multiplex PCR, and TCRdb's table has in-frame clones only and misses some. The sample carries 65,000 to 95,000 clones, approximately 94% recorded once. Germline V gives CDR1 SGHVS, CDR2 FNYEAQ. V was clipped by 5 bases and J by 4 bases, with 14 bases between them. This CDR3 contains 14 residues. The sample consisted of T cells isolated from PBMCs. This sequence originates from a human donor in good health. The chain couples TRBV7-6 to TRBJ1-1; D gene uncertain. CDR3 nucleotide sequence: TGTGCCAGCAGCCTGTTAGAGGTGAGCACTGAAGCTTTCTTT. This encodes CASSLLEVSTEAFF.